The 27 T cell receptor beta chains reported below all come from one sample, sequenced in a study of T cell responses to AZD1222 COVID-19 vaccine. Profiling relied on immunoSEQ multiplex PCR, and the TCRdb table lists in-frame clones only, not all of them. The sample has roughly 140,000 clones, about 93% seen once. The material sequenced was peripheral blood, taken on day 0 of AZD1222 vaccination. The receptors were gathered from an adult in good health.

Comment on this clone: The CDR3 ends on some other residue instead of the conserved phenylalanine or tryptophan, so this is likely a read error. The DNA is left out, because the CDR3 cannot be placed on it with certainty; the CDR3 is given as TCRdb lists it. The chain combines TRBV7-3 with TRBJ1-2. From its first to its last residue, the CDR3 has 8 amino acids. Germline assignment: CDR1 SGHTA and CDR2 FQGTGA. The chain's CDR3 is CASSLCRP.

This clone has only a few counts. This chain links TRBV2 with TRBJ2-1, with D possibly called TRBD1 or TRBD2 (6 bases each). Germline CDR1 SNHLY, CDR2 FYNNEI. The germline V and J ends were trimmed by 6 bases and 11 bases, with 14 bases remaining between them. This CDR3 is built from 12 residues. The CDR3 region is CASSLRGDQQFF. CDR3 coding DNA: TGTGCCAGCAGCCTAAGGGGGGATCAGCAGTTCTTC.

The V gene is TRBV19, the J gene TRBJ1-3; D not certain. CDR3 size: 15 residues. The germline CDR1 and CDR2 sequences are LNHDA and SQIVND (reference sequence). V shed 3 bases and J shed 0 bases, with 9 bases lying between them. The CDR3 here is CASSISGYSGNTIYF. As DNA, the CDR3 is TGTGCCAGTAGTATTTCAGGATACTCTGGAAACACCATATATTTT.

As DNA, the CDR3 is TGTGCCAGTAGTATACCAGCGGGAGGTTACAATGAGCAGTTCTTC. As protein: CASSIPAGGYNEQFF. The chain links TRBV19 to TRBJ2-1; 9 nucleotides align to TRBD2. The CDR3 covers 15 residues. Losses at the gene ends were 2 bases for V and 4 bases for J; bases not matched to a gene: 3. Looked up from germline, CDR1 is LNHDA and CDR2 is SQIVND (reference sequence).

In nucleotides, the CDR3 is TGTGCCAGCAGCCGACCACCTAAAAGGGGCAATCAGCCCCAGCATTTT. As protein: CASSRPPKRGNQPQHF. The chain carries TRBV21-1 and TRBJ1-5. TRBV21-1 has pseudogene status. CDR3 length: 16 amino acids.

This sequence joins TRBV13 and TRBJ1-5; D is possibly TRBD1 (5 bases). V lost 2 bases, J lost 3 bases, and 8 bases lay in between. Germline V gene data show CDR1 as PRHDT and CDR2 as FYEKMQ (reference sequence). This CDR3 has 14 amino acids. The CDR3 DNA follows: TGTGCCAGCAGCTTACCAGGGAACAATCAGCCCCAGCATTTT. This translates into CASSLPGNNQPQHF.

The CDR3 sequence: CASSLRQGNHGYTF. The CDR3 bases are TGTGCCAGCAGCCTGAGACAGGGGAATCATGGCTACACCTTC. This chain joins TRBV7-8 and TRBJ1-2; 8 nucleotides line up with TRBD1. Germline CDR1 is SGHVS and CDR2 is FQNEAQ. V shed 5 bases, J shed 6 bases, and the junction held 8 bases outside the gene matches. The length of the CDR3 is 14 residues.

This sequence joins TRBV6-6 and TRBJ1-1, with a tentative D call TRBD1 (5 bases). The CDR3 spans 16 residues. Germline values: CDR1 MNHNY, CDR2 SVGAGI (reference sequence). V dropped 4 bases and J dropped 1 base, with 16 bases sitting between them. The CDR3 here is CASSSLPSQGNTEAFF. CDR3 coding DNA: TGTGCCAGCAGTTCCCTACCCTCCCAGGGGAACACTGAAGCTTTCTTT.

The rearrangement links TRBV18 to TRBJ2-5; 7 positions match TRBD1. Germline trimming cut 6 bases from V and 5 bases from J; bases unmatched to any gene: 9. Germline lookup yields CDR1 KGHSH and CDR2 LQKENI. This CDR3 has 14 amino acids. The CDR3 is CASSPPGGRETQYF. DNA of the CDR3: TGTGCCAGCTCGCCTCCAGGGGGTCGCGAGACCCAGTACTTC.

The chain has TRBV11-2 and TRBJ1-1; D remains ambiguous. This CDR3 is 17 amino acids long. CDR1 and CDR2 from the germline V gene are SGHAT and FQNNGV. V lost 3 bases and J lost 0, with 17 bases in between. Here the CDR3 reads CASSFGSLIGLNTEAFF. The CDR3 coding sequence is TGTGCCAGCAGCTTCGGCAGCCTTATAGGTTTGAACACTGAAGCTTTCTTT.

The J gene is TRBJ2-6, the V gene TRBV10-3; no clear D. The CDR3 runs 17 residues. Deletions cut 0 bases from V and 0 bases from J, with 9 bases between. Germline CDR1 and CDR2: ENHRY and SYGVKD. Written as DNA, the CDR3 is TGTGCCATCAGTGAGTCGGCAGAATTCTCTGGGGCCAACGTCCTGACTTTC. It translates to CAISESAEFSGANVLTF.

This chain connects TRBV5-4 to TRBJ2-7, with D possibly matching TRBD1 (5 bases). V lost 0 bases to trimming and J lost 4 bases, with 14 bases between them. This CDR3 region has 15 residues. The V gene's germline CDR1 is SGHNT and CDR2 YYREEE (reference sequence). The CDR3 DNA reads TGTGCCAGCAGCTTGGCAGGGCTAGGCAATTACGAGCAGTACTTC. Residues: CASSLAGLGNYEQYF.

The CDR3 region is CATSDTFDRENSPLHF. CDR3 DNA: TGTGCCACCAGTGACACATTCGACAGGGAAAATTCACCCCTCCACTTT. The chain couples TRBV24-1 to TRBJ1-6, with 7 bases that match TRBD1. Germline V gives CDR1 KGHDR, CDR2 SFDVKD. V shed 4 bases and J 7 bases; nucleotides not matched to a gene: 9. The CDR3 covers 16 residues.

The J gene is TRBJ2-5, the V gene TRBV5-6; a weak D match, TRBD1 (6 bases). With 3 bases removed from V and 0 bases from J, the gap between germline ends came to 6 bases. The germline CDR1 and CDR2 sequences are SGHDT and YYEEEE. CDR3 length equals 13 residues. The CDR3 reads CASSWDNQETQYF. The CDR3 bases are TGTGCCAGCAGCTGGGACAACCAAGAGACCCAGTACTTC.

This rearrangement joins TRBV18 to TRBJ1-2, with D possibly matching TRBD1 (6 bases). V dropped 2 bases and J dropped 7 bases, with 14 bases sitting between them. The germline CDR1 and CDR2 sequences are KGHSH and LQKENI. This CDR3 is 14 amino acids long. The CDR3 nucleotides are TGTGCCAGCTCACCAGAGTTGGGGGCAGGTGGCTACACCTTC. This gives the protein CASSPELGAGGYTF. Full variable domain (missing parts from reference TRBV18 and TRBJ1-2): NAGVMQNPRHLVRRRGQEARLRCSPMKGHSHVYWYRQLPEEGLKFMVYLQKENIIDESGMPKERFSAEFPKEGPSILRIQQVVRGDSAAYFCASSPELGAGGYTFGSGTRLTVV.

The V gene is TRBV6-5, the J gene TRBJ1-2; possible D gene TRBD1, 5 bases. Trimming removed 5 bases from V and 4 bases from J, with 11 bases in between. Germline CDR1 is MNHEY and CDR2 is SVGAGI. The CDR3 covers 13 residues. CDR3 sequence reads: CASSRGDGYGYTF. The CDR3, as DNA: TGTGCCAGCAGTAGGGGAGACGGCTATGGCTACACCTTC.

The rearrangement links TRBV6-5 to TRBJ2-7; the match to TRBD1 covers 8 bases. The CDR3 extends over 13 amino acids. Per germline, CDR1 MNHEY and CDR2 SVGAGI. After removal of 11 bases from V and 2 bases from J, the junction contained 8 bases not matched to a gene. The CDR3 nucleotides read TGTGCCGCCGGGACAGGTCCTACCTACGAGCAGTACTTC. Its protein is CAAGTGPTYEQYF.

This chain connects TRBV5-1 to TRBJ2-7; 8 bases map to TRBD1. The germline V gene encodes CDR1 SGHRS and CDR2 YFSETQ. The CDR3 covers 14 residues. Trimming took 3 bases from V and 6 from J; bases not matched to a gene: 8. In DNA form, the CDR3 reads TGCGCCAGCAGCTCGGACAGGGTCATGGGCGAGCAGTACTTC. It codes for CASSSDRVMGEQYF. Using reference TRBV5-1 and TRBJ2-7 for the parts outside the CDR3, the full variable domain is KAGVTQTPRYLIKTRGQQVTLSCSPISGHRSVSWYQQTPGQGLQFLFEYFSETQRNKGNFPGRFSGRQFSNSRSEMNVSTLELGDSALYLCASSSDRVMGEQYFGPGTRLTVT.

This clone was picked up one time. The chain recombines TRBV21-1 with TRBJ1-1; the table's D call TRBD1 went unverified against the DNA. TRBV21-1 is termed a pseudogene. This CDR3 has 12 amino acids. CDR3 coding DNA: TGTGCCAGCAGTCTCAGGCTCCTTGAAGCTTTCTTT. Its protein product is CASSLRLLEAFF.

The chain is built from TRBV11-2 and TRBJ2-7; unclear D gene. The CDR3 is 16 amino acids. From germline, CDR1 is SGHAT and CDR2 FQNNGV. The germline V and J ends were trimmed by 0 bases and 6 bases, with 18 bases remaining between them. CDR3 bases: TGTGCCAGCAGCTTAGATCAAGGATGGCCCTTTCGCGAGCAGTACTTC. This codes for CASSLDQGWPFREQYF.

The genes are TRBV5-1 and TRBJ1-4; D is perhaps TRBD1 (5 bases). The CDR3 totals 13 residues. V lost 0 bases and J 7 bases, leaving 7 bases between the germline ends. Looked up from germline, CDR1 is SGHRS and CDR2 is YFSETQ. For the CDR3, the DNA is TGCGCCAGCAGCTTGGAGACAGTTGAAAAACTGTTTTTT. Translating gives CASSLETVEKLFF.

The rearrangement joins TRBV2 to TRBJ1-1; D is ambiguous. This CDR3 has 11 residues. CDR1 and CDR2 (germline): SNHLY, FYNNEI. Between the trimmed V and J ends, which lost 3 bases and 1 base, there was a span of 0 bases. The CDR3 loop reads CASSENTEAFF. CDR3 nucleotides: TGTGCCAGCAGTGAGAACACTGAAGCTTTCTTT. Full variable domain (outside the CDR3, taken from reference TRBV2 and TRBJ1-1): EPEVTQTPSHQVTQMGQEVILRCVPISNHLYFYWYRQILGQKVEFLVSFYNNEISEKSEIFDDQFSVERPDGSNFTLKIRSTKLEDSAMYFCASSENTEAFFGQGTRLTVV.

This clone was found once. V usage is TRBV5-1 and J usage is TRBJ2-5; TRBD1 matches at 8 bases. The junction had 6 bases not matched to a gene; V was cut back by 0 bases and J by 5 bases. There are 15 residues in the CDR3. Germline loops: CDR1 SGHRS, CDR2 YFSETQ. As DNA, the CDR3 is TGCGCCAGCAGCTTGGTCGGACAGGGATTGGAGACCCAGTACTTC. Amino acid sequence: CASSLVGQGLETQYF.

V gene TRBV11-2 combines with J gene TRBJ1-5; D is unresolved. Trimming took off 1 base at V and 6 bases at J, with 1 base between the two ends. The CDR3 totals 11 residues. Germline values: CDR1 SGHAT, CDR2 FQNNGV. Written as DNA, the CDR3 is TGTGCCAGCAGCTTAGGTCAGCCCCAGCATTTT. Translated, it gives CASSLGQPQHF. Using reference TRBV11-2 and TRBJ1-5 for the parts outside the CDR3, the full variable domain is EAGVAQSPRYKIIEKRQSVAFWCNPISGHATLYWYQQILGQGPKLLIQFQNNGVVDDSQLPKDRFSAERLKGVDSTLKIQPAKLEDSAVYLCASSLGQPQHFGDGTRLSIL.

The table lists this clone with a count of one. The V and J genes are TRBV27 and TRBJ2-3; possible D gene TRBD2, 7 bases. The germline V gene has CDR1 MNHEY and CDR2 SMNVEV (reference sequence). Trimming cost V 7 bases and J 3 bases, with 17 bases left between them. This CDR3 has 15 amino acids. The CDR3 here is CASKGGAGETDTQYF. CDR3 in DNA: TGTGCCAGCAAAGGGGGGGCGGGGGAGACAGATACGCAGTATTTT.

The gene calls are TRBV19 and TRBJ1-5; a possible D gene is TRBD1 (5 bases). The ends were cut back, 5 bases at V and 1 base at J, with 21 bases in the middle. Germline loops: CDR1 LNHDA, CDR2 SQIVND (reference sequence). CDR3 length equals 18 residues. This chain's CDR3 is CASSDNTWGWRSNQPQHF. CDR3 DNA: TGTGCCAGTAGTGATAATACGTGGGGGTGGAGGAGCAATCAGCCCCAGCATTTT.

The chain carries TRBV3-1 (or the pseudogene TRBV3-2) and TRBJ2-1; 9 nucleotides agree with TRBD1. The J segment lost 9 bases and the V segment lost 5 bases, leaving 5 bases of the junction unmatched. The CDR3 is 13 residues long. CDR1 and CDR2 (germline): LGHDT, YNNKEL (reference sequence). The CDR3, as DNA: TGTGCCAGCAGCTTACAGGGGGCTATTGAGCAGTTCTTC. Its protein product is CASSLQGAIEQFF.